This T cell receptor beta chain is drawn from a study of PD-L1 blockade in urothelial cancer. Study summary: Individuals in the cohort had been given 0 to 3 earlier chemotherapy regimens.

The germline CDR1 and CDR2 sequences are SGHRS and YFSETQ. The junction had 8 bases not matched to a gene; V was cut back by 0 bases and J by 4 bases. This CDR3 spans 17 amino acids. Sequencing was performed with immunoSEQ multiplex PCR; in TCRdb, only in-frame clones are kept and a portion is missing. The sample yields about 15,000 clones, about 85% seen once. The sequence was collected from a man in his fifties or sixties with urothelial cancer. The source material was PBMCs, sampled around atezolizumab (anti-PD-L1) treatment. J is TRBJ2-2 and V is TRBV5-1; 8 bases are a match to TRBD1. Written as DNA, the CDR3 is TGCGCCAGCAGCTTGGCCTCAGGGGGCGTTGCCACCGGGGAGCTGTTTTTT. Protein product: CASSLASGGVATGELFF. The full variable domain, in which reference TRBV5-1 and TRBJ2-2 provide the parts outside the CDR3, is KAGVTQTPRYLIKTRGQQVTLSCSPISGHRSVSWYQQTPGQGLQFLFEYFSETQRNKGNFPGRFSGRQFSNSRSEMNVSTLELGDSALYLCASSLASGGVATGELFFGEGSRLTVL.